The following is a TCR beta chain sequence with its context. The target antigen is unknown. Reverse transcription used roughly 0.45 to 1 ug RNA and random hexamers. Amplification of TCR beta CDR3 across 54 Vbeta and 13 Jbeta was performed with immunoSEQ multiplex PCR. In TCRdb, the immunoSEQ multiplex PCR reads were re-called with MiXCR into one record per CDR3 protein. The table records about 150,000 distinct CDR3 sequences, 94% of them present only once. The multiple sclerosis control group consisted of treatment-naive patients whose relapsing-remitting disease, which was either stable or active, fulfilled revised McDonald criteria. Bulk CD8+ and CD4+ cells came from magnetic negative isolation; CD8+ TEMRA by FACS. The data are from a study of CD8 T cells in Susac syndrome. Study conclusions and caveats: The authors acknowledged that their TCR sequencing and HLA analysis involved a relatively small number of individuals.

Germline V gene data show CDR1 as SGHDN and CDR2 as FVKESK. V dropped 7 bases and J dropped 9 bases, with 16 bases sitting between them. The CDR3 extends over 14 amino acids. The chain has TRBV14 and TRBJ1-6; D is possibly TRBD1 (5 bases). Sequencing was done on a sample of CD8+ T cells from PBMCs. This receptor was taken from a human donor with multiple sclerosis. The CDR3 here is CASKKFGGGSPLHF. In nucleotides, the CDR3 is TGTGCCAGCAAAAAATTCGGGGGTGGTTCACCCCTCCACTTT.